What follows are 10 T cell receptor beta chains derived from one specimen sequenced in a study of blood T cells in healthy people across ages. A J-beta primer mix and a sample-barcoded 5' primer were used in a second PCR of about 7 to 12 cycles. MiXCR, applied by TCRdb to the 5' RACE reads, yields one record per CDR3 protein. The sample lists some 1,500,000 distinct CDR3 sequences; approximately 39% were seen once. The sequenced sample was blood. The origin of the receptors is a woman aged 18 to 35 in good health.

The V and J genes are TRBV29-1 and TRBJ1-2, with D perhaps TRBD1 (6 bases). The CDR3 extends over 13 amino acids. Between the trimmed V and J ends, which lost 5 bases and 2 bases, there was a span of 12 bases. CDR1 and CDR2 from the germline V gene are SQVTM and ANQGSEA. The CDR3 reads CSVLGTSNYGYTF. In DNA form, the CDR3 reads TGCAGCGTTCTTGGGACATCGAACTATGGCTACACCTTC.

J is TRBJ2-5 and V is TRBV4-2; the match to TRBD2 covers 7 bases. The end of the DNA fits TRBJ2-7 better, so the J call may be wrong. The CDR3 is 14 amino acids. Germline V gene sequence: CDR1 LGHNA, CDR2 YNFKEQ. The CDR3 DNA reads as TGTGCCAGCAGGGATTGGGAGGGTTCGTACGAGCAGTACTTC. Translation: CASRDWEGSYEQYF.

This clonotype was detected a few times. The V gene is TRBV10-3, the J gene TRBJ2-7; the D gene is possibly TRBD2 (6 bases). Trimming left V 6 bases short and J 12 bases short, with 15 bases between. Germline CDR1 reads ENHRY; CDR2 reads SYGVKD. The CDR3 sequence is 11 residues long. This CDR3 is CAIRRVRDRYF. The CDR3 bases are TGTGCCATCAGACGGGTGCGGGATCGGTACTTC.

This chain uses TRBV11-1 with TRBJ2-7; 9 positions match TRBD1. CDR3 length equals 16 residues. V trimming: 0 bases; J trimming: 2 bases; junction bases outside the gene matches: 5. Germline V gives CDR1 SGHAT, CDR2 FQDESV (reference sequence). Here the CDR3 reads CASSLAGTGTAYEQYF. Written as DNA, the CDR3 is TGTGCCAGCAGCTTAGCCGGGACAGGGACTGCCTACGAGCAGTACTTC.

This chain links TRBV14 with TRBJ2-7; no definite D call. Germline V gene data show CDR1 as SGHDN and CDR2 as FVKESK. This CDR3 has 15 amino acids. Trimming stripped 4 bases from V and 2 bases from J, with 15 bases between. The CDR3 nucleotides read TGTGCCAGCAGCCGGTTAAGGTTGGGTCCCTACGAGCAGTACTTC. This codes for CASSRLRLGPYEQYF.

As concerns this clonotype: Its ends do not fully match the called genes, so a read error is possible. The chain employs TRBV20-1 and TRBJ1-2, with a weak D call TRBD1 (5 bases). The CDR3 contains 9 residues. Germline V gene sequence: CDR1 DFQATT, CDR2 SNEGSKA (reference sequence). DNA of the CDR3: TGCAGTGCCCGGAGGGGCTACACCTTT. Translated: CSARRGYTF.

This clonotype has more than one count but fewer than ten. The rearrangement joins TRBV7-9 to TRBJ2-1; TRBD2 is a possible D gene (5 bases). V was clipped by 7 bases and J by 4 bases, with 11 bases between them. CDR3 length: 13 amino acids. Germline loops: CDR1 SEHNR, CDR2 FQNEAQ (reference sequence). The CDR3 DNA reads as TGTGCCAGCATCGGGGTTGGGTACAATGAGCAGTTCTTC. This encodes CASIGVGYNEQFF.

This clonotype appeared once. Mismatch with germline at one junction end may stem from a read error. CDR3 nucleotide sequence: TGTGTCAGCAGACAAATAGCGGGAGTGTACTACAATGAGCAGTTGTTC. As protein: CVSRQIAGVYYNEQLF. V is TRBV27 and J is TRBJ2-1, with 9 bases fitting TRBD2. Per the germline V gene, CDR1 is MNHEY and CDR2 is SMNVEV (reference sequence). The CDR3 sequence is 16 residues long.

The chain is built from TRBV7-2 and TRBJ2-7; D unclear. V lost 1 base to trimming and J lost 7 bases, with 20 bases between them. Germline V gene lookup returns CDR1 SGHTA and CDR2 FQGNSA. This CDR3 has 16 residues. CDR3 nucleotide sequence: TGTGCCAGCAGCTTAGGTGGAGCGCTTGGGCTTTATGAGCAGTACTTC. Protein product: CASSLGGALGLYEQYF.

This clonotype was counted only a few times. V is TRBV6-2 or TRBV6-3 and J is TRBJ2-4, with 12 bases aligning to TRBD2. V was clipped by 5 bases and J by 3 bases; unmatched bases: 2. The germline V gene encodes CDR1 MNHEY and CDR2 SVGEGT. The CDR3 contains 15 residues. The CDR3, as DNA: TGTGCCAGCAGTCTAGCGGGGGGGGGCAAAAACATTCAGTACTTC. Translated, it gives CASSLAGGGKNIQYF.